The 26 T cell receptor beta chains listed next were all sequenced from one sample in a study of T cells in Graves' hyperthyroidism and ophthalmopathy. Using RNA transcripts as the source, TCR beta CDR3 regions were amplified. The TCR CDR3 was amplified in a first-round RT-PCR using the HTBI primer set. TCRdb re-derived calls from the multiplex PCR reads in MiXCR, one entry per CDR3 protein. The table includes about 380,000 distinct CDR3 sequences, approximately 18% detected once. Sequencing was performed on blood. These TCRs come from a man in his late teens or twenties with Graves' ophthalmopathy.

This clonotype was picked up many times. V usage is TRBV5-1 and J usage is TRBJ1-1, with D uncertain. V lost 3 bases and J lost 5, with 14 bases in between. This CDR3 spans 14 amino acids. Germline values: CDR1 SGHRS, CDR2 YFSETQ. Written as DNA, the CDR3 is TGCGCCAGCAGCTCGCGAGTCCTGGGGACTGAAGCTTTCTTT. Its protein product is CASSSRVLGTEAFF.

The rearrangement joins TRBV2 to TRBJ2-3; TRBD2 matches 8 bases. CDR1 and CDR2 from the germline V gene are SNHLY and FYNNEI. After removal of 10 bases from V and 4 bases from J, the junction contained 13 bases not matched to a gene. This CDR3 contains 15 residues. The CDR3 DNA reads TGTGCCAACCCCCCACCGGGACTAGGGTCAGATACGCAGTATTTT. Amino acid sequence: CANPPPGLGSDTQYF.

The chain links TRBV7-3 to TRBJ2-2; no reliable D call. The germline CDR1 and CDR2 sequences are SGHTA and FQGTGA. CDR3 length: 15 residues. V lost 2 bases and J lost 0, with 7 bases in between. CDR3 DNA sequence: TGTGCCAGCAGCTTAGACCCAACGAACACCGGGGAGCTGTTTTTT. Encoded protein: CASSLDPTNTGELFF.

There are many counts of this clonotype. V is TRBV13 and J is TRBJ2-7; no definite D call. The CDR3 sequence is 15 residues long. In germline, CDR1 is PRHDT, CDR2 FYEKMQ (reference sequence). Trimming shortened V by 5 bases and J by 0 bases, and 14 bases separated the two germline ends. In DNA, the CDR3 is TGTGCCAGCAGCCTCCGGCAAAGGAGCTCCTACGAGCAGTACTTC. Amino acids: CASSLRQRSSYEQYF.

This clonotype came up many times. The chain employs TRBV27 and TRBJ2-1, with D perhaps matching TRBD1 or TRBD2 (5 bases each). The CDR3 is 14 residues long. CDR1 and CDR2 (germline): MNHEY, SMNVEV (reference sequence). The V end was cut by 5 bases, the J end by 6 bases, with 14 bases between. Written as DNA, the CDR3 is TGTGCCAGCAGTACCCGACAGAGGGTCAATGAGCAGTTCTTC. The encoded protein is CASSTRQRVNEQFF.

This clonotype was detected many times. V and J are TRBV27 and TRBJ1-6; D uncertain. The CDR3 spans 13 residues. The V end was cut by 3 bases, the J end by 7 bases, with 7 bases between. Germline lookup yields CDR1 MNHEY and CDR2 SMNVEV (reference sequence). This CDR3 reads CASSFRHNSPLHF. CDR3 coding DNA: TGTGCCAGCAGTTTCCGCCACAATTCACCCCTCCACTTT.

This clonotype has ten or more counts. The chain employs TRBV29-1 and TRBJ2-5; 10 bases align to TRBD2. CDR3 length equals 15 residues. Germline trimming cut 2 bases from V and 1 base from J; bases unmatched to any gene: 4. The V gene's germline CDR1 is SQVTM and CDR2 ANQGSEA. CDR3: CSVELAGVIQETQYF. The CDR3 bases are TGCAGCGTTGAACTAGCGGGGGTCATCCAAGAGACCCAGTACTTC.

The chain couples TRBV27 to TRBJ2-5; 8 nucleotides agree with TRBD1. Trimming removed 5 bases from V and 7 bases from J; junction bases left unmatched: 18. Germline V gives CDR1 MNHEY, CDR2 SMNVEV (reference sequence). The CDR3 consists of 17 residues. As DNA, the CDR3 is TGTGCCAGCAGTCCAGTAGCCGACAGGGGTCACGGGGTGACCCAGTACTTC. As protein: CASSPVADRGHGVTQYF.

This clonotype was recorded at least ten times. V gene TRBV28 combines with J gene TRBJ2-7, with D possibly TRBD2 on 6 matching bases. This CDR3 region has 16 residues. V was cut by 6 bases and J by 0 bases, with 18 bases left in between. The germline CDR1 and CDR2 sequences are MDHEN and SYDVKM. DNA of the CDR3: TGTGCCAGCAGGGACCCGGGCGGGGCCTACTCCTACGAGCAGTACTTC. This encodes CASRDPGGAYSYEQYF.

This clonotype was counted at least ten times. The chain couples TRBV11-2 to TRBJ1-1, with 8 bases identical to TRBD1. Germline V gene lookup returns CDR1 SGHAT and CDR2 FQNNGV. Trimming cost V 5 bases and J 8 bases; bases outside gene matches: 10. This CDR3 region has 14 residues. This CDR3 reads CASSLTGTGSEAFF. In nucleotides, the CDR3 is TGTGCCAGCAGCCTCACCGGGACAGGAAGCGAAGCTTTCTTT.

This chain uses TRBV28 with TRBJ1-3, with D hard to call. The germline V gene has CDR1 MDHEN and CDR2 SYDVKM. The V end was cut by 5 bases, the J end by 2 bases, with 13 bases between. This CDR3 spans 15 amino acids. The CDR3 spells CASSPRGRTGNTIYF. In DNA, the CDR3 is TGTGCCAGCAGTCCCCGAGGCCGGACTGGAAACACCATATATTTT.

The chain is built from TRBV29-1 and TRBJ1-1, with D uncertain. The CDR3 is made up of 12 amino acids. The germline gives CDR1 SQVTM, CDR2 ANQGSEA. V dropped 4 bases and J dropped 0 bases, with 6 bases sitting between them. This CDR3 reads CSVGRMNTEAFF. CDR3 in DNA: TGCAGCGTTGGGCGGATGAACACTGAAGCTTTCTTT. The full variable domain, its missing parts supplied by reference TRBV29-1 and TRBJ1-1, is SAVISQKPSRDICQRGTSLTIQCQVDSQVTMMFWYRQQPGQSLTLIATANQGSEATYESGFVIDKFPISRPNLTFSTLTVSNMSPEDSSIYLCSVGRMNTEAFFGQGTRLTVV.

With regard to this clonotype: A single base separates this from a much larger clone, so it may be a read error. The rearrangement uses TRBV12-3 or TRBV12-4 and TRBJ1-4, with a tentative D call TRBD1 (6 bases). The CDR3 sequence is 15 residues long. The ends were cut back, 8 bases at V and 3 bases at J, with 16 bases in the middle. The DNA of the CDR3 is TGTGCCAGCCGTCTGGGGACACTCGCTAATGAAAAACTGTTTTTT. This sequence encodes CASRLGTLANEKLFF.

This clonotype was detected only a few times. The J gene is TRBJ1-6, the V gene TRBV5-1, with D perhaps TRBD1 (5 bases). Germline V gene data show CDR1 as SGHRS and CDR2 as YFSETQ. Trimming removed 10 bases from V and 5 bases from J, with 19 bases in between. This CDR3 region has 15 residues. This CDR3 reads CAFPPYGDHNSPLHF. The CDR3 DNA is TGCGCCTTCCCCCCGTATGGGGACCATAATTCACCCCTCCACTTT.

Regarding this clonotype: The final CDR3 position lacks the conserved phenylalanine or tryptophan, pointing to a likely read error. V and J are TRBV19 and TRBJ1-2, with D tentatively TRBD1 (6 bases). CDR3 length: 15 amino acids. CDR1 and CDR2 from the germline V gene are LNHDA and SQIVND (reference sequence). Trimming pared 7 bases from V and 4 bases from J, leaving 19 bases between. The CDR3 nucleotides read TGTGCCAGTACCCTCTCCGGGACACCAAGCTATGGCTACACCCTC. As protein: CASTLSGTPSYGYTL.

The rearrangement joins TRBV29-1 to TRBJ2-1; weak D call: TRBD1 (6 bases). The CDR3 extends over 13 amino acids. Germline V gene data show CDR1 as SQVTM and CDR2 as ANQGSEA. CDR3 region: CSLTGTQYNEQFF. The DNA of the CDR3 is TGCAGTTTGACCGGGACACAGTACAATGAGCAGTTCTTC.

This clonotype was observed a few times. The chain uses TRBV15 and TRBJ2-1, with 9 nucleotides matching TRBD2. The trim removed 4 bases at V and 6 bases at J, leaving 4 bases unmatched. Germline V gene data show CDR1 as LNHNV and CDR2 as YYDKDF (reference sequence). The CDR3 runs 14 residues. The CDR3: CATSTLAGSNEQFF. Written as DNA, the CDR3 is TGTGCCACCAGCACCCTAGCGGGGAGCAATGAGCAGTTCTTC. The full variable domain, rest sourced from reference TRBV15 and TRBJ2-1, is DAMVIQNPRYQVTQFGKPVTLSCSQTLNHNVMYWYQQKSSQAPKLLFHYYDKDFNNEADTPDNFQSRRPNTSFCFLDIRSPGLGDTAMYLCATSTLAGSNEQFFGPGTRLTVL.

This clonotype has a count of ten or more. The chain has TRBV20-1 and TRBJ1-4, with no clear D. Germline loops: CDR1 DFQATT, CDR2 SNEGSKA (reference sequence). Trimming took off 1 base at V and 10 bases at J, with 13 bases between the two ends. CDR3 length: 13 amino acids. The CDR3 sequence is CSARGREVVKLFF. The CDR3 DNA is TGCAGTGCTAGAGGGCGCGAGGTCGTAAAACTGTTTTTT.

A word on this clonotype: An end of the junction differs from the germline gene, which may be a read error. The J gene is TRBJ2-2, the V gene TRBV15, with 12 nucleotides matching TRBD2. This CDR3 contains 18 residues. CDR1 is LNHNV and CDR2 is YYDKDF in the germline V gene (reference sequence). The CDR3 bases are TGTGTCACCAGCAGAGAAATCGGACTAGCGGGGAAAACCGGGGAGCTGTTTTTT. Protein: CVTSREIGLAGKTGELFF. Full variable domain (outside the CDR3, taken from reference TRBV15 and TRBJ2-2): DAMVIQNPRYQVTQFGKPVTLSCSQTLNHNVMYWYQQKSSQAPKLLFHYYDKDFNNEADTPDNFQSRRPNTSFCFLDIRSPGLGDTAMYLCVTSREIGLAGKTGELFFGEGSRLTVL.

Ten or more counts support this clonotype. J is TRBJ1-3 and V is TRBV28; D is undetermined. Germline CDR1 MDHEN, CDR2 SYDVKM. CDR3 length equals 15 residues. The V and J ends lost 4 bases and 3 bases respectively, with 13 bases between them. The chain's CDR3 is CASSYDSSGGNTIYF. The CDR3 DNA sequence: TGTGCCAGCAGTTACGACTCCTCGGGTGGAAACACCATATATTTT.

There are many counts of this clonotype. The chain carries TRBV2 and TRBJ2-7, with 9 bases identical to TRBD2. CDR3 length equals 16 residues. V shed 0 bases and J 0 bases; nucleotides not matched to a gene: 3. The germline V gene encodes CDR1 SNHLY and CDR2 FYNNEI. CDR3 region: CASSEASGGSSYEQYF. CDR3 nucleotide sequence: TGTGCCAGCAGTGAAGCTAGCGGGGGATCCTCCTACGAGCAGTACTTC.

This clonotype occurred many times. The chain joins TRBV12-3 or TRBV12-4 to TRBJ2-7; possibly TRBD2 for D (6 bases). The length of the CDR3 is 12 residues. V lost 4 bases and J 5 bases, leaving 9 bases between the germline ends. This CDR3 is CASSSGVHEQYF. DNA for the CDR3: TGTGCCAGCAGTTCGGGAGTCCACGAGCAGTACTTC.

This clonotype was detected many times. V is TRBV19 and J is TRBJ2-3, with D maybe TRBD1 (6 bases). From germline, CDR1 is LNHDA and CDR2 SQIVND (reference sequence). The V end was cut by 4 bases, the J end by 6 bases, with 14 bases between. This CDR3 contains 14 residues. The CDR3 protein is CASSNRALRDTQYF. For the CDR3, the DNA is TGTGCCAGTAGTAACAGGGCCCTTAGGGATACGCAGTATTTT.

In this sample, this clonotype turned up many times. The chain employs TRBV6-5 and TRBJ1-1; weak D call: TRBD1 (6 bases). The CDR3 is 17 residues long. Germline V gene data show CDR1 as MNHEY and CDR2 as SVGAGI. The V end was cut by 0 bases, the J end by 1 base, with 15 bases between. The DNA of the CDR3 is TGTGCCAGCAGTTACTCGTGGTCGGGGGCGACGAACACTGAAGCTTTCTTT. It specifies CASSYSWSGATNTEAFF.

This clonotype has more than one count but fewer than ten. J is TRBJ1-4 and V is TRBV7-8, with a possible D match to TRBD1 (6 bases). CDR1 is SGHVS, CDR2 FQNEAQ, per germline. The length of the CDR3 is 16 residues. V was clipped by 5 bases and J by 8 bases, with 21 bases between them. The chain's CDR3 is CASSRNRGGAREKLFF. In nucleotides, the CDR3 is TGTGCCAGCAGCCGAAACCGGGGGGGCGCCAGAGAAAAACTGTTTTTT.

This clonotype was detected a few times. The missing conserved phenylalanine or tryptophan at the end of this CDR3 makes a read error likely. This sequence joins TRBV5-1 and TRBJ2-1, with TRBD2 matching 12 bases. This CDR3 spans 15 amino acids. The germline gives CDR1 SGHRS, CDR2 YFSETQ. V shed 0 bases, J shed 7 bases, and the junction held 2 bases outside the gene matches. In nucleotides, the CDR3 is TGCGCCAGCAGCTTGGCTAGCGGGGGGGCGAATGAGCAGTTCCTC. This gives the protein CASSLASGGANEQFL.